This TCR beta chain was identified during a study of monozygotic twins with inflammatory bowel disease. TCRdb reprocessed the 5' RACE reads and keeps a single row for each CDR3 protein, giving no DNA. In total, the table holds hundreds of thousands of distinct CDR3 sequences. This CDR3 has 13 residues. Germline CDR1 and CDR2: DFQATT and SNEGSKA (reference sequence). This TCR was recovered from a human donor with ulcerative colitis or Crohn's disease, or a healthy co-twin of an affected twin (not recorded which). The sequencing input was blood. This sequence joins TRBV20-1 and TRBJ2-6; TCRdb calls TRBD1, which cannot be checked without DNA. The CDR3 protein is CSGRGPGANVLTF.